The sequence of this TCR beta chain was determined in a study of cytomegalovirus exposure and HLA in healthy donors. Study results and caveats: The study flagged about 150 TCR beta chains as cytomegalovirus-associated. In a later analysis, HLA-C alleles had the fewest associated TCRs, DRB1 alleles the most.

This CDR3 contains 14 residues. The germline gives CDR1 MGHDK, CDR2 SYGVNS. With 4 bases clipped from V and 5 bases from J, the junction kept 3 bases outside the gene matches. A multiplex PCR was run with 60 Vbeta primers and 13 Jbeta primers. Clones were sequenced by immunoSEQ multiplex PCR, and TCRdb holds only the in-frame ones, with some missing. The sample has about 190,000 clones, over 60% seen once; the top ten hold more than 4.5%. Worth noting for this clone: Its antigen is still unknown.

This TCR derives from a man aged 25-45 years in good health and CMV-seropositive. The sequencing sample was made of PBMCs. V usage is TRBV25-1 and J usage is TRBJ2-2; 8 nucleotides line up with TRBD1. CDR3 amino acids: CASSGDRGTGELFF. The CDR3 region has the DNA TGTGCCAGCAGTGGCGACAGGGGAACCGGGGAGCTGTTTTTT.